The 10 T cell receptor beta chains presented below share a single source sample, sequenced in a study of Graves' ophthalmopathy and Graves' hyperthyroidism. Scientists amplified the TCR beta CDR3 regions from RNA transcripts. An opening RT-PCR round employed HTBI primers and preceded a second-round multiplex PCR. MiXCR, applied by TCRdb to the multiplex PCR reads, yields one record per CDR3 protein. The sample has 150,000 or so distinct CDR3 sequences, roughly 37% seen once. Sequences were obtained from peripheral blood. The source of these receptors is a woman in her thirties or forties with Graves' ophthalmopathy.

This clonotype was seen at least ten times. The V call is TRBV11-2, the J call TRBJ1-5; no firm D call. Germline V gene lookup returns CDR1 SGHAT and CDR2 FQNNGV. V was cut by 3 bases and J by 6 bases, with 9 bases left in between. The CDR3 contains 13 residues. CDR3 amino acids: CASSFLSSQPQHF. The DNA of the CDR3 is TGTGCCAGCAGCTTCCTTTCCAGTCAGCCCCAGCATTTT.

This clonotype was counted at least ten times. V gene TRBV6-1 combines with J gene TRBJ2-7; D is perhaps TRBD2 (7 bases). CDR3 length: 14 amino acids. Per germline, CDR1 MNHNS and CDR2 SASEGT. The germline V and J ends were trimmed by 4 bases and 2 bases, with 12 bases remaining between them. The CDR3 coding sequence is TGTGCCAGCAGTGTAGGGGGGGATACCTACGAGCAGTACTTC. This translates into CASSVGGDTYEQYF.

The table lists this clonotype with many counts. Here the CDR3 DNA reads TGTGCCAGCAGTGAACAGCTCTACGAGCAGTACTTC. Translating it yields CASSEQLYEQYF. The J gene is TRBJ2-7, the V gene TRBV2; D call uncertain. Germline V lookup: CDR1 SNHLY, CDR2 FYNNEI. The CDR3 loop spans 12 amino acids. Between the trimmed V and J ends, which lost 2 bases and 3 bases, there was a span of 5 bases.

Only a few counts were recorded for this clonotype. The chain combines TRBV7-8 with TRBJ2-7, with 7 bases identical to TRBD1. Germline loops: CDR1 SGHVS, CDR2 FQNEAQ. After removal of 5 bases from V and 2 bases from J, the junction contained 12 bases not matched to a gene. The CDR3 consists of 16 residues. DNA of the CDR3: TGTGCCAGCAGCGCTAAGACAGGGCCGGTTCCCTACGAGCAGTACTTC. It yields the protein CASSAKTGPVPYEQYF.

This chain links TRBV12-3 or TRBV12-4 with TRBJ2-7, with unresolved D. The CDR3 extends over 13 amino acids. V was cut by 4 bases and J by 7 bases, with 14 bases left in between. The CDR3 bases are TGTGCCAGCAGTTCCGACCTCCAGCTGGAGCAGTACTTC. As protein: CASSSDLQLEQYF.

This clonotype was detected many times. The gene calls are TRBV11-1 and TRBJ1-1, with TRBD1 as a possible D gene (5 bases). The CDR3 has 16 amino acids. CDR1 and CDR2 from the germline V gene are SGHAT and FQDESV (reference sequence). V was trimmed by 4 bases and J by 3 bases, leaving 18 bases between them. The CDR3 here is CASSSTRGAPDTEAFF. In DNA form, the CDR3 reads TGTGCCAGCAGCTCAACCCGGGGCGCCCCAGACACTGAAGCTTTCTTT.

There are many counts of this clonotype. The gene calls are TRBV7-3 and TRBJ2-2; TRBD1 matches 12 bases. The J segment lost 9 bases and the V segment lost 8 bases, leaving 13 bases of the junction unmatched. Germline assignment: CDR1 SGHTA and CDR2 FQGTGA. The CDR3 totals 16 residues. Here the CDR3 DNA reads TGTGCCAGCGCCCTCAAACCGGGACAGGGGGCCCGGGAGCTGTTTTTT. Translated, it gives CASALKPGQGARELFF.

V usage is TRBV20-1 and J usage is TRBJ1-5; 11 nucleotides agree with TRBD1. This CDR3 is built from 15 residues. With V trimmed by 7 bases and J by 0 bases, 5 bases remained unmatched. Germline lookup yields CDR1 DFQATT and CDR2 SNEGSKA (reference sequence). This chain's CDR3 is CSVEDRGHSNQPQHF. CDR3 DNA: TGCAGTGTCGAGGACAGGGGGCATAGCAATCAGCCCCAGCATTTT.

Many counts were recorded for this clonotype. A much more abundant neighbour one base away suggests this may be a read error. The chain joins TRBV20-1 to TRBJ2-5; TRBD2 aligns across 8 bases. The germline CDR1 and CDR2 sequences are DFQATT and SNEGSKA (reference sequence). The length of the CDR3 is 14 residues. The CDR3 region is CSAPAGTRKEAQYF. CDR3 coding DNA: TGCAGTGCTCCTGCCGGGACTAGGAAAGAGGCCCAGTACTTC.

The CDR3 DNA reads as TGTGCCAGCAGTATTGCCGGACGGACCTCTGGAAACACCATATATTTT. Translating it yields CASSIAGRTSGNTIYF. The V and J genes are TRBV12-3 or TRBV12-4 and TRBJ1-3; D is ambiguous. This CDR3 comprises 16 residues. V was cut by 5 bases and J by 0 bases, with 14 bases left in between.